This is a list of T cell receptor beta chains from one sample in a study of T cells after yellow fever vaccination. TCRdb passed the 5' RACE reads through MiXCR, listing each CDR3 protein once. The sample gives 95,000 to 100,000 distinct CDR3 sequences, roughly 5.8% of which show up once; approximately 39% is in the top ten. The sample here was CD8+ T cells sorted from PBMCs, taken 10 days after the yellow fever booster vaccination. The receptors derive from a man between 18 and 29 years old who received the YFV17D yellow fever vaccine. Each CDR3 is given with its conserved first and last residue. The order of the fields is J gene, D gene, V gene, clone size, CDR3 protein, CDR3 DNA. D genes are given only for firm matches. Rows may omit the clone size; those that give it use once, few, many or a size class.

TRBJ2-7 | TRBD1 | TRBV11-2 | few | CASSWGTGFEQYF | TGTGCCAGCAGCTGGGGGACAGGGTTCGAGCAGTACTTC
TRBJ2-2 | TRBD2 | TRBV6-5 | many | CASVGSGGRGPGELFF | TGTGCCAGCGTCGGTAGCGGGGGGCGGGGCCCCGGGGAGCTGTTTTTT
TRBJ2-7 | NA | TRBV27 | NA | CASSLFQGLSSYEKYF | TGTGCCAGCAGTTTATTTCAGGGGCTATCCTCCTACGAGAAGTACTTC
TRBJ1-3 | TRBD1 | TRBV28 | few | CASSLSRGWGNTIYF | TGTGCCAGCAGTTTATCCAGGGGGTGGGGAAACACCATATATTTT
TRBJ1-1 | NA | TRBV12-3/TRBV12-4 | NA | CASSVSTANTEAFF | TGTGCCAGCAGTGTCTCGACGGCGAACACTGAAGCTTTCTTT
TRBJ1-2 | TRBD1 | TRBV20-1 | few | CSAKGAHVPLYGYTF | TGCAGTGCTAAGGGGGCCCACGTACCCCTCTATGGCTACACCTTC
TRBJ2-7 | NA | TRBV4-3 | NA | CASSQGRANEQYF | TGCGCCAGCAGCCAAGGGAGGGCCAACGAGCAGTACTTC
TRBJ1-2 | NA | TRBV28 | few | CASSPKQVNYGYTF | TGTGCCAGCAGTCCAAAACAAGTTAACTATGGCTACACCTTC
TRBJ1-2 | NA | TRBV27 | NA | CASSWRADYGYTF | TGTGCCAGCAGTTGGCGGGCCGACTATGGCTACACCTTC
TRBJ1-1 | NA | TRBV28 | NA | CASSPVAMNTEAFF | TGTGCCAGCAGTCCAGTGGCCATGAACACTGAAGCTTTCTTT
TRBJ2-3 | NA | TRBV12-3/TRBV12-4 | few | CASSYLWTAQEGFTDTQYF | TGTGCCAGCAGTTACCTTTGGACAGCCCAAGAAGGGTTCACAGATACGCAGTATTTT
TRBJ1-1 | NA | TRBV6-2/TRBV6-3 | NA | CASSPVRQRLNTEAFF | TGTGCCAGCAGCCCCGTTCGTCAGAGGCTCAACACTGAAGCTTTCTTT
TRBJ2-2 | NA | TRBV5-4 | NA | CASSFQGSGELFF | TGTGCCAGCAGCTTCCAGGGTTCCGGGGAGCTGTTTTTT
TRBJ1-1 | NA | TRBV12-5 | NA | CASGLGNREAFF | TGTGCTAGTGGTTTGGGGAACCGTGAAGCTTTCTTT
TRBJ1-1 | NA | TRBV5-5 | many | CASSLSSGYQEAFF | TGTGCCAGCAGCCTGTCTTCGGGTTACCAAGAAGCTTTCTTT
TRBJ2-3 | NA | TRBV6-5 | few | CASSYSNSLAFSTDTQYF | TGTGCCAGCAGTTACTCGAACAGTCTTGCCTTTTCCACAGATACGCAGTATTTT
TRBJ1-4 | TRBD1 | TRBV7-9 | NA | CASSLLGQGNEKLFF | TGTGCCAGCAGCTTACTGGGACAGGGCAACGAAAAACTGTTTTTT
TRBJ2-1 | NA | TRBV20-1 | few | CSAPDFLSYNEQFF | TGCAGTGCTCCGGACTTTCTCTCCTACAATGAGCAGTTCTTC
TRBJ1-1 | NA | TRBV4-3 | many | CASSQEAGGAWTEAFF | TGCGCCAGCAGCCAAGAAGCTGGGGGGGCTTGGACTGAAGCTTTCTTT
TRBJ2-2 | TRBD2 | TRBV7-6 | NA | CASSPRTSANTGELFF | TGTGCCAGCAGCCCGCGGACTAGCGCGAACACCGGGGAGCTGTTTTTT
TRBJ1-5 | NA | TRBV11-2 | NA | CASSRSGSNQPQHF | TGTGCCAGCAGTAGATCCGGCAGCAATCAGCCCCAGCATTTT
TRBJ1-2 | TRBD1 | TRBV4-2 | NA | CASSQGDRVNYGYTF | TGTGCCAGCAGCCAAGGAGACAGGGTAAACTATGGCTACACCTTC
TRBJ2-7 | NA | TRBV5-4 | few | CASSTGWDEGYEQYF | TGTGCCAGCAGCACCGGGTGGGATGAAGGATACGAGCAGTACTTC
TRBJ2-3 | TRBD2 | TRBV27 | NA | CASRVGLAGTHSTDTQYF | TGTGCCAGCAGAGTGGGACTAGCGGGGACTCATAGCACAGATACGCAGTATTTT
TRBJ2-2 | NA | TRBV6-2/TRBV6-3 | many | CASTRTTGELFF | TGTGCCAGCACCCGGACCACCGGGGAGCTGTTTTTT
TRBJ1-5 | NA | TRBV14 | NA | CASSQERSGNQPQHF | TGTGCCAGCAGCCAAGAGAGGAGTGGCAATCAGCCCCAGCATTTT
TRBJ1-1 | NA | TRBV9 | NA | CASSADRSEAFF | TGTGCCAGCAGCGCCGACAGAAGTGAAGCTTTCTTT
TRBJ2-5 | NA | TRBV7-9 | NA | CASSLALLQETQYF | TGTGCCAGCAGCTTGGCACTTCTCCAAGAGACCCAGTACTTC
TRBJ1-4 | NA | TRBV27 | few | CASSFLTPATNEKLFF | TGTGCCAGCAGTTTTCTGACCCCGGCAACTAATGAAAAACTGTTTTTT
TRBJ2-1 | NA | TRBV12-3/TRBV12-4 | many | CASSQEGGNNEQFF | TGTGCCAGCAGCCAAGAGGGCGGGAACAATGAGCAGTTCTTC
TRBJ1-5 | NA | TRBV7-2 | many | CASSFTGPNQPQHF | TGTGCCAGCAGCTTTACAGGGCCTAATCAGCCCCAGCATTTT
TRBJ1-1 | TRBD1 | TRBV29-1 | few | CSVHRGNTEAFF | TGCAGCGTTCACAGGGGGAACACTGAAGCTTTCTTT
TRBJ2-1 | NA | TRBV7-9 | few | CASLHIDEQFF | TGTGCCAGCCTCCATATCGATGAGCAGTTCTTC
TRBJ2-7 | NA | TRBV12-3/TRBV12-4 | NA | CASSLDVYEQYF | TGTGCCAGCAGTTTAGACGTCTACGAGCAGTACTTC
TRBJ2-1 | TRBD1 | TRBV13 | few | CASSLQGDNEQFF | TGTGCCAGCAGCTTACAGGGGGACAATGAGCAGTTCTTC
TRBJ2-7 | TRBD1 | TRBV27 | NA | CASSFPGGEQHF | TGTGCCAGCAGTTTTCCAGGGGGCGAGCAGCACTTC
TRBJ1-1 | TRBD1 | TRBV12-3/TRBV12-4 | few | CASSSPPDRANTEAFF | TGTGCCAGCAGTTCCCCTCCGGACAGGGCGAACACTGAAGCTTTCTTT
TRBJ1-2 | NA | TRBV6-5 | many | CASSYSSDSYYGYTF | TGTGCCAGCAGTTACTCCTCCGACAGCTACTATGGCTACACCTTC
TRBJ2-7 | TRBD1 | TRBV5-5 | NA | CASSINLDRVSYEQYF | TGTGCCAGCAGCATAAATTTGGACAGGGTTTCCTACGAGCAGTACTTC
TRBJ2-3 | NA | TRBV7-9 | NA | CASSPQDGFWDTQYF | TGTGCCAGCAGCCCCCAGGACGGATTTTGGGATACGCAGTATTTT
TRBJ2-2 | TRBD2 | TRBV10-3 | few | CAISPGTINTGELFF | TGTGCCATCAGTCCCGGGACTATAAACACCGGGGAGCTGTTTTTT
TRBJ2-1 | TRBD2 | TRBV7-2 | few | CASSLLGTSDNEQFF | TGTGCCAGCAGCCTGCTTGGGACTAGCGACAATGAGCAGTTCTTC
TRBJ1-4 | NA | TRBV7-9 | few | CASSPVWVEDEKLFF | TGTGCCAGCAGCCCCGTGTGGGTTGAGGATGAAAAACTGTTTTTT
TRBJ1-1 | NA | TRBV7-2 | few | CASNGAEAMNTEAFF | TGTGCCAGCAACGGGGCGGAGGCAATGAACACTGAAGCTTTCTTT